These 21 T cell receptor beta chains originate from one sample sequenced in a study of blood T cell repertoires in COVID-19. Sequencing used immunoSEQ multiplex PCR; TCRdb keeps in-frame clones, though not all of them. Among about 220,000 clones listed, around 84% were seen once. The sample comprised peripheral blood. The source is a man aged 45-60 years with active or convalescent COVID-19.

This clone was seen more than once but under ten times. The chain couples TRBV7-2 to TRBJ1-2; 7 nucleotides align to TRBD1. Per the germline V gene, CDR1 is SGHTA and CDR2 is FQGNSA. The CDR3 is 16 amino acids. V lost 1 base, J lost 1 base, and 6 bases stayed unmatched. CDR3 residues: CASSLVSGGRNYGYTF. The CDR3 region has the DNA TGTGCCAGCAGCTTAGTGTCAGGGGGGCGTAACTATGGCTACACCTTC.

V and J are TRBV24-1 and TRBJ1-5; 9 bases are shared with TRBD1. J gave up 7 bases and V 12 bases, and 6 bases lay outside the gene matches. This CDR3 is 12 amino acids long. Germline values: CDR1 KGHDR, CDR2 SFDVKD. CDR3 coding DNA: TGTGCCTCACAGGGGGCCGGGCAGCCCCAGCATTTT. Translated, it gives CASQGAGQPQHF.

This chain joins TRBV11-2 and TRBJ2-3; 7 bases agree with TRBD2. The germline V gene encodes CDR1 SGHAT and CDR2 FQNNGV. The CDR3 covers 17 residues. V lost 0 bases, J lost 1 base, and 7 bases stayed unmatched. CDR3 sequence reads: CASSLDAAGEGTDTQYF. The CDR3 coding sequence is TGTGCCAGCAGCTTAGATGCCGCGGGGGAAGGCACAGATACGCAGTATTTT.

The chain couples TRBV4-1 to TRBJ2-7; 12 bases match TRBD2. CDR3 length equals 15 residues. V lost 5 bases, J lost 2 bases, and 4 bases stayed unmatched. The V gene's germline CDR1 is MGHRA and CDR2 YSYEKL. CDR3 in DNA: TGCGCCAGCAGCGAGGGACTAGCGGGCGCCTACGAGCAGTACGTC. It codes for CASSEGLAGAYEQYV.

This chain joins TRBV5-6 and TRBJ2-7; 8 positions agree with TRBD2. Losses at the gene ends were 3 bases for V and 6 bases for J; bases not matched to a gene: 2. CDR1 is SGHDT, CDR2 YYEEEE, per germline. The CDR3 is made up of 12 amino acids. This CDR3 is CASSSAGGEQYV. The CDR3 DNA is TGTGCCAGCAGCTCCGCGGGGGGCGAGCAGTACGTC.

The V and J genes are TRBV19 and TRBJ1-1; D is ambiguous. Trimming cost V 4 bases and J 3 bases, with 6 bases left between them. The germline CDR1 and CDR2 sequences are LNHDA and SQIVND (reference sequence). The CDR3 spans 12 residues. CDR3 coding DNA: TGTGCCAGTAGTACCCTCTACACTGAAGCTTTCTTT. Residues: CASSTLYTEAFF. The full variable domain, its missing parts supplied by reference TRBV19 and TRBJ1-1, is DGGITQSPKYLFRKEGQNVTLSCEQNLNHDAMYWYRQDPGQGLRLIYYSQIVNDFQKGDIAEGYSVSREKKESFPLTVTSAQKNPTAFYLCASSTLYTEAFFGQGTRLTVV.

The DNA for the CDR3 is TGTGCCAGTAGTATGTGGACAGGTGTCACCTACGAGCAGTACTTC. Encoded protein: CASSMWTGVTYEQYF. This chain uses TRBV19 with TRBJ2-7; 7 nucleotides match TRBD1. This CDR3 spans 15 amino acids. CDR1 is LNHDA, CDR2 SQIVND, per germline (reference sequence). Trimming removed 3 bases from V and 2 bases from J; junction bases left unmatched: 7.

This chain connects TRBV14 to TRBJ2-2; D is uncertain. The CDR3 is 16 amino acids. V lost 4 bases and J 2 bases, leaving 14 bases between the germline ends. Germline CDR1 is SGHDN and CDR2 is FVKESK. The CDR3 spells CASSPLFMSNTGELFF. Written as DNA, the CDR3 is TGTGCCAGCAGCCCTCTTTTTATGAGTAACACCGGGGAGCTGTTTTTT.

The chain recombines TRBV2 with TRBJ2-7; tentative D call: TRBD2 (6 bases). V shed 8 bases and J shed 0 bases, with 14 bases lying between them. The CDR3 has 14 residues. Germline CDR1 and CDR2: SNHLY and FYNNEI. CDR3 coding DNA: TGTGCCAGCTCAGAGGGGAGGTCCTCCTACGAGCAGTACGTC. This codes for CASSEGRSSYEQYV.

This chain connects TRBV2 to TRBJ2-7, with D perhaps TRBD2 (5 bases). Germline V gene lookup returns CDR1 SNHLY and CDR2 FYNNEI. Trimming shortened V by 6 bases and J by 1 base, and 13 bases separated the two germline ends. The CDR3 contains 14 residues. As DNA, the CDR3 is TGTGCCAGCAGGTTGGGAGCCGCTTCCTACGAGCAGTACTTC. Residues: CASRLGAASYEQYF.

V is TRBV11-2 and J is TRBJ1-2; 9 bases align to TRBD1. Germline trimming cut 5 bases from V and 7 bases from J; bases unmatched to any gene: 11. Germline CDR1 and CDR2: SGHAT and FQNNGV. The CDR3 runs 15 residues. CDR3 nucleotide sequence: TGTGCCAGCAGCGACTCAACAGGGGGCGCATTTGGCTACACCTTC. It is translated as CASSDSTGGAFGYTF.

This rearrangement joins TRBV28 to TRBJ1-4, with a weak D call TRBD1 (5 bases). Trimming stripped 4 bases from V and 7 bases from J, with 13 bases between. Germline V lookup: CDR1 MDHEN, CDR2 SYDVKM. The CDR3 covers 14 residues. In DNA form, the CDR3 reads TGTGCCAGCAGTTCGGGACTGAGGAGTGAAAAACTGTTTTTT. Its translation is CASSSGLRSEKLFF.

The J gene is TRBJ2-2, the V gene TRBV2, with D tentatively TRBD1 (6 bases). The CDR3 covers 15 residues. Trimming left V 6 bases short and J 0 bases short, with 11 bases between. The germline CDR1 and CDR2 sequences are SNHLY and FYNNEI. The CDR3 reads CASRGQSANTGELFF. CDR3 DNA: TGTGCCAGCAGAGGACAGTCCGCGAACACCGGGGAGCTGTTTTTT.

This clone was seen just once. The chain uses TRBV6-6 and TRBJ1-5; tentative D call: TRBD1 (6 bases). Germline CDR1 and CDR2: MNHNY and SVGAGI (reference sequence). With 5 bases removed from V and 3 bases from J, the gap between germline ends came to 17 bases. CDR3 length equals 16 residues. CDR3 amino acids: CASSPGTSDNNQPQHF. The CDR3 region has the DNA TGTGCCAGCAGTCCCGGGACATCCGACAACAATCAGCCCCAGCATTTT.

This clone was seen a single time. The chain carries TRBV27 and TRBJ2-7; 8 positions match TRBD1. The CDR3 is 13 amino acids. J lost 7 bases, V lost 8 bases, and 10 bases had no gene match. Germline-derived CDR1 and CDR2 are MNHEY and SMNVEV (reference sequence). The CDR3, as DNA: TGTGCCAGCGGAACCCAGGGGGCGGAGGAGCAGTACGTC. Protein product: CASGTQGAEEQYV.

This clone was observed a handful of times. The genes are TRBV7-8 and TRBJ2-2, with D hard to call. This CDR3 region has 14 residues. CDR1 and CDR2 (germline): SGHVS, FQNEAQ. Trimming took 1 base from V and 2 from J, leaving 5 bases between them. The CDR3 DNA is TGTGCCAGCAGCTTAGGTACTAACACCGGGGAGCTGTTTTTT. Translated: CASSLGTNTGELFF.

The CDR3 spells CASSRASGFYEQYF. Here the CDR3 DNA reads TGTGCCAGCAGCCGGGCTAGCGGGTTTTACGAGCAGTACTTC. The V gene is TRBV3-1 (or the pseudogene TRBV3-2), the J gene TRBJ2-7; 8 bases are a match to TRBD2. The V gene's germline CDR1 is LGHDT and CDR2 YNNKEL (reference sequence). V shed 4 bases, J shed 4 bases, and the junction held 6 bases outside the gene matches. This CDR3 is 14 amino acids long.

The chain joins TRBV5-8 to TRBJ2-2; TRBD1 agrees at 8 bases. J gave up 4 bases and V 3 bases, and 5 bases lay outside the gene matches. The germline CDR1 and CDR2 sequences are SGHTS and YDEGEE. This CDR3 comprises 15 residues. The CDR3: CASSWGTGTTGELFF. The CDR3, as DNA: TGTGCCAGCAGCTGGGGGACAGGTACCACCGGGGAGCTGTTTTTT. Looking up the rest from reference TRBV5-8 and TRBJ2-2 gives the full variable domain: EAGVTQSPTHLIKTRGQQATLRCSPISGHTSVYWYQQALGLGLQFLLWYDEGEERNRGNFPPRFSGRQFPNYSSELNVNALELEDSALYLCASSWGTGTTGELFFGEGSRLTVL.

The J gene is TRBJ1-3, the V gene TRBV19, with 7 bases matching TRBD1. Germline-derived CDR1 and CDR2 are LNHDA and SQIVND (reference sequence). The CDR3 consists of 20 residues. J was trimmed by 0 bases and V by 6 bases; bases with no gene match: 20. CDR3 sequence reads: CASSSLTGQPDYDSGNTIYF. In DNA form, the CDR3 reads TGTGCCAGTAGCTCTCTCACGGGACAGCCTGATTACGACTCTGGAAACACCATATATTTT.

This sequence joins TRBV2 and TRBJ1-2; D not resolved. The CDR3 extends over 11 amino acids. Trimming stripped 8 bases from V and 6 bases from J, with 10 bases between. Germline CDR1 reads SNHLY; CDR2 reads FYNNEI. DNA for the CDR3: TGTGCCAGCCGACCGGAGGATGGCTACACCTTC. It translates to CASRPEDGYTF.

A note on this clone: Other DNA sequences in this sample translate to the same CDR3. The gene calls are TRBV7-9 and TRBJ2-3; the match to TRBD2 covers 11 bases. The CDR3 runs to 15 residues. From germline, CDR1 is SEHNR and CDR2 FQNEAQ (reference sequence). V was clipped by 6 bases and J by 1 base; unmatched bases: 3. The CDR3, as DNA: TGTGCCAGCAGTCTAGCGGGGGGCCGCACAGATACGCAGTATTTT. It is translated as CASSLAGGRTDTQYF.